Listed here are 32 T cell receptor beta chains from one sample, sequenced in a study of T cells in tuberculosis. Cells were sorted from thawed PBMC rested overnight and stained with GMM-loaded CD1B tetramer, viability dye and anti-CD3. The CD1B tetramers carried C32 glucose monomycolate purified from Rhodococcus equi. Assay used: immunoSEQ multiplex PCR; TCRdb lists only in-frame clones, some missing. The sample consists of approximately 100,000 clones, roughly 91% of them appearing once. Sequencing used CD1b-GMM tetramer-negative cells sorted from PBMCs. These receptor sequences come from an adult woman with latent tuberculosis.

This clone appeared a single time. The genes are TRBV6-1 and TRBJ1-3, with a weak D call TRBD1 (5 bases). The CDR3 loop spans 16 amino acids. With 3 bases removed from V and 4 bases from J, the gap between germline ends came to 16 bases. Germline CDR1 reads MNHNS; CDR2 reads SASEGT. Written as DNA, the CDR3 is TGTGCCAGCAGTGAGGCGGCAGGGCCGCCCGGAAACACCATATATTTT. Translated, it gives CASSEAAGPPGNTIYF.

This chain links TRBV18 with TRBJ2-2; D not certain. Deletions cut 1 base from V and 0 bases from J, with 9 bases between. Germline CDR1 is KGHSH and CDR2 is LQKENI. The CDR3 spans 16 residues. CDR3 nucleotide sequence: TGTGCCAGCTCACCACGTTCTCTTGCGAACACCGGGGAGCTGTTTTTT. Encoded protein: CASSPRSLANTGELFF.

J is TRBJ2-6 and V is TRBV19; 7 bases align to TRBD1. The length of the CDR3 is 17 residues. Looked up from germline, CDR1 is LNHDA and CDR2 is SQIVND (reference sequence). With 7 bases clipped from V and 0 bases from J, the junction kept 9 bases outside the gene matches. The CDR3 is CASTVRTGSSGANVLTF. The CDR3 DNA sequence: TGTGCCAGTACCGTGAGGACAGGTTCCTCTGGGGCCAACGTCCTGACTTTC.

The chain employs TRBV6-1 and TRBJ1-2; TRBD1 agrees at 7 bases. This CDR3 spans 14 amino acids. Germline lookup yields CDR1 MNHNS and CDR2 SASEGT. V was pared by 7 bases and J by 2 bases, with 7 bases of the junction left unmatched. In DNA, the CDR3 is TGTGCCAGCAATATGGGACAGTTGAACTATGGCTACACCTTC. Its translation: CASNMGQLNYGYTF.

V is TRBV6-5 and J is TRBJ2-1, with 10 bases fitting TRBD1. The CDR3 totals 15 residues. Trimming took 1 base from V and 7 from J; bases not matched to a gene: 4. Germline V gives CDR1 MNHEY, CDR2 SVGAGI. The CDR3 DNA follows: TGTGCCAGCAGTTACTGGGCGGACAGGGGGAATGAGCAGTTCTTC. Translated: CASSYWADRGNEQFF.

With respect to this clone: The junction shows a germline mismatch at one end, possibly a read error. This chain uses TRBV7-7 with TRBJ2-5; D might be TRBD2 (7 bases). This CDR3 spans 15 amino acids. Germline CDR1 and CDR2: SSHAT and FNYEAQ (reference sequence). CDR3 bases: TGTGCTAGCAGCCGTAGGGAGGGGGGTTTGCAGACCCAGTACTTC. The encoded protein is CASSRREGGLQTQYF. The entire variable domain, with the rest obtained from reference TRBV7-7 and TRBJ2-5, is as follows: GAGVSQSPRYKVTKRGQDVTLRCDPISSHATLYWYQQALGQGPEFLTYFNYEAQPDKSGLPSDRFSAERPEGSISTLTIQRTEQRDSAMYRCASSRREGGLQTQYFGPGTRLLVL.

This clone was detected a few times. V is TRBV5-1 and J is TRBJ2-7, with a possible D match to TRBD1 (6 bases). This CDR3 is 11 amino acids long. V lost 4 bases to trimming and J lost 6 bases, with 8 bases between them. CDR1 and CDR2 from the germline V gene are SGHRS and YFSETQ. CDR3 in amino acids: CASSPRGEQYV. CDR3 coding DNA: TGCGCCAGCAGCCCCAGGGGCGAGCAGTACGTC.

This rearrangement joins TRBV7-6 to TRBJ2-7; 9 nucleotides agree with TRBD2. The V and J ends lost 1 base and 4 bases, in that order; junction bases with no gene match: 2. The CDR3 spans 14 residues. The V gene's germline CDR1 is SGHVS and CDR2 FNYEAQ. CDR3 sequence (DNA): TGTGCCAGCAGCTTAGGTCTAGCGGGGTACGAGCAGTACTTC. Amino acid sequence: CASSLGLAGYEQYF.

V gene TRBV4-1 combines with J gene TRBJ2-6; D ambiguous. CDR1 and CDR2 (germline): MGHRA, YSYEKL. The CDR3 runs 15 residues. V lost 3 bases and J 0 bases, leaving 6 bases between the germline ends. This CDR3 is CASSHQNSGANVLTF. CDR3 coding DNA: TGCGCCAGCAGCCACCAAAACTCTGGGGCCAACGTCCTGACTTTC.

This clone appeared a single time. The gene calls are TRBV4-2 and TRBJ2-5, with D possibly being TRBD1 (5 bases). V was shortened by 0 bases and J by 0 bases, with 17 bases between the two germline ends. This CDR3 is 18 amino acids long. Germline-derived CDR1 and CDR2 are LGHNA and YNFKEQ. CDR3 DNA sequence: TGTGCCAGCAGCCAAGATTCCTTGGCAGGGAACTACCAAGAGACCCAGTACTTC. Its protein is CASSQDSLAGNYQETQYF.

CDR3 nucleotide sequence: TGCGCCAGCAGCTTGTATTCTAGCGGGGACTACAATGAGCAGTTCTTC. It specifies CASSLYSSGDYNEQFF. The chain recombines TRBV5-1 with TRBJ2-1, with 9 bases identical to TRBD2. The CDR3 length is 16 residues. With V trimmed by 1 base and J by 3 bases, 5 bases remained unmatched. CDR1 is SGHRS, CDR2 YFSETQ, per germline. Based on the CDR3 plus reference TRBV5-1 and TRBJ2-1, the full variable domain is KAGVTQTPRYLIKTRGQQVTLSCSPISGHRSVSWYQQTPGQGLQFLFEYFSETQRNKGNFPGRFSGRQFSNSRSEMNVSTLELGDSALYLCASSLYSSGDYNEQFFGPGTRLTVL.

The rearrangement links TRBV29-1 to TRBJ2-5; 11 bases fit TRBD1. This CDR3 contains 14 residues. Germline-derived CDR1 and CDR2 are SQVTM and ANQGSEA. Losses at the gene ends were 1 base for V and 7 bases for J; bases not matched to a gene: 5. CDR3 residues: CSVEGGQGGTTQYF. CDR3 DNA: TGCAGCGTTGAAGGGGGACAGGGGGGGACGACCCAGTACTTC.

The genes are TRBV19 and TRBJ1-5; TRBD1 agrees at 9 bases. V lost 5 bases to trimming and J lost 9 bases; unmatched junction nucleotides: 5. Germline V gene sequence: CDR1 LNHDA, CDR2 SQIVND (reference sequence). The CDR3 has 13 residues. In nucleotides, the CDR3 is TGTGCCAGTAGTTTAGGACAGGGGTCGCCCCAGCATTTT. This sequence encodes CASSLGQGSPQHF.

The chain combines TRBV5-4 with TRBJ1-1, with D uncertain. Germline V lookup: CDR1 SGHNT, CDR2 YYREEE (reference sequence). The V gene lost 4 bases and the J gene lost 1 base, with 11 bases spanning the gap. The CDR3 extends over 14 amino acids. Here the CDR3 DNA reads TGTGCCAGCAGCCCCACGGTATCGAACACTGAAGCTTTCTTT. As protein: CASSPTVSNTEAFF.

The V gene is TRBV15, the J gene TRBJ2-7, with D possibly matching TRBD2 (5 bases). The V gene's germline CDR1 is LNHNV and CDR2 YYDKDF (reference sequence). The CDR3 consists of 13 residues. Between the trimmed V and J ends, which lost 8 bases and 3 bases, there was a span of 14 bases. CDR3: CATSRDFVYEQYF. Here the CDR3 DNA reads TGTGCCACCTCCCGGGATTTCGTCTACGAGCAGTACTTC.

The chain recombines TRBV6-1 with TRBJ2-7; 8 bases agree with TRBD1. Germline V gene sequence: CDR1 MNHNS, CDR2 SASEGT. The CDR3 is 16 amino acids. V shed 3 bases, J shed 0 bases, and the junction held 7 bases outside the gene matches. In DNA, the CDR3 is TGTGCCAGCAGTGACCGGAGGACAGGGAGCTCCTACGAGCAGTACGTC. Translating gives CASSDRRTGSSYEQYV.

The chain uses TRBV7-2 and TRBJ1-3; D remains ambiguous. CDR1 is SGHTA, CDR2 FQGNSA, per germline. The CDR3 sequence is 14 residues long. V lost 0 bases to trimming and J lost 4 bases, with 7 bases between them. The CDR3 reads CASSLAWQGNTIYF. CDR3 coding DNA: TGTGCCAGCAGCTTAGCGTGGCAAGGAAACACCATATATTTT.

The CDR3 sequence: CASSLDRVVHEQYF. CDR3 bases: TGCGCCAGCAGCTTGGACAGGGTCGTTCACGAGCAGTACTTC. The chain employs TRBV5-1 and TRBJ2-7; D is possibly TRBD1 (6 bases). V lost 0 bases and J lost 5, with 12 bases in between. Germline loops: CDR1 SGHRS, CDR2 YFSETQ. This CDR3 comprises 14 residues. The variable domain in full, completed from reference TRBV5-1 and TRBJ2-7, reads KAGVTQTPRYLIKTRGQQVTLSCSPISGHRSVSWYQQTPGQGLQFLFEYFSETQRNKGNFPGRFSGRQFSNSRSEMNVSTLELGDSALYLCASSLDRVVHEQYFGPGTRLTVT.

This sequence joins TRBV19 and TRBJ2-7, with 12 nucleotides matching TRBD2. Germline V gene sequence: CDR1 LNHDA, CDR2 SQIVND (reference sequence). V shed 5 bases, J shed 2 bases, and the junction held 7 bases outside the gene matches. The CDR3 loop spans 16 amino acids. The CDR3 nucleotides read TGTGCCAGTAGTGTACTGACTAGCGGGGGTACCTACGAGCAGTACTTC. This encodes CASSVLTSGGTYEQYF.

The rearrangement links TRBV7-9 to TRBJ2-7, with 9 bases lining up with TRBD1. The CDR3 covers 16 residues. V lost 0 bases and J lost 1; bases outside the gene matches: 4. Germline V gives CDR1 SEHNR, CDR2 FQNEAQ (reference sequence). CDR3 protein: CASSLAGQGGSYEQYF. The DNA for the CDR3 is TGTGCCAGCAGCTTAGCGGGACAGGGTGGGTCCTACGAGCAGTACTTC.

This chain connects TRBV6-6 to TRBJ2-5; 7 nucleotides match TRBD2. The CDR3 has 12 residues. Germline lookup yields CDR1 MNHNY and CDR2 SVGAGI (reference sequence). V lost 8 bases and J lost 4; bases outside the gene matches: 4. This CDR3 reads CASLGEGETQYF. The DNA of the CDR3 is TGTGCCAGCCTGGGGGAGGGAGAGACCCAGTACTTC.

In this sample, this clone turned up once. The CDR3 coding sequence is TGTGCCAGCAGCTCCTACGGGGGGGGCCCCTACAATGAGCAGTTCTTC. Its translation: CASSSYGGGPYNEQFF. The rearrangement uses TRBV7-2 and TRBJ2-1; 8 bases map to TRBD2. The CDR3 is 16 amino acids. The junction had 7 bases not matched to a gene; V was cut back by 4 bases and J by 2 bases. Germline V lookup: CDR1 SGHTA, CDR2 FQGNSA.

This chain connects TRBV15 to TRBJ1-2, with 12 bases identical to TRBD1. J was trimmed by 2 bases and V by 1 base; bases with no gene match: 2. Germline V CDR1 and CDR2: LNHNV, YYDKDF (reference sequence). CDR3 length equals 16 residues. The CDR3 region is CATSRGGTGGNYGYTF. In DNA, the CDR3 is TGTGCCACCAGCAGAGGGGGGACAGGGGGCAACTATGGCTACACCTTC.

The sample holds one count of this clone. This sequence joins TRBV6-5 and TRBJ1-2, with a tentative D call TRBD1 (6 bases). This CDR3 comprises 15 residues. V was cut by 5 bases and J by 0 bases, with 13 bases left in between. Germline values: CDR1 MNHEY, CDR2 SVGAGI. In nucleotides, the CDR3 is TGTGCCAGCAGTACGGACAGTTATTCTAACTATGGCTACACCTTC. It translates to CASSTDSYSNYGYTF.

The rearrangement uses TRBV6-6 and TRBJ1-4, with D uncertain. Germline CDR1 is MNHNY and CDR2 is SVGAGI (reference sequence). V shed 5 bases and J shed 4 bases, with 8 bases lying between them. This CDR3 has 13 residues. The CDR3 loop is CASSNRDNEKLFF. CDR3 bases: TGTGCCAGCAGTAACCGGGATAATGAAAAACTGTTTTTT.

The CDR3 bases are TGTGCCAGTAGGTGGGACAGGGGAATGAACACTGAAGCTTTCTTT. Its protein product is CASRWDRGMNTEAFF. The chain recombines TRBV19 with TRBJ1-1; 10 positions agree with TRBD1. CDR3 length: 15 amino acids. Looked up from germline, CDR1 is LNHDA and CDR2 is SQIVND (reference sequence). The V segment lost 6 bases and the J segment 0 bases; nucleotides outside the gene matches: 4.

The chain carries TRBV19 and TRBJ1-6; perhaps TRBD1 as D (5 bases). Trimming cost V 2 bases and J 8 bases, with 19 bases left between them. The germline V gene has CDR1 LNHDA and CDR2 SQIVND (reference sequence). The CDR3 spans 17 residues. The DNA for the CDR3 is TGTGCCAGTAGTATACCTTCTGGCAGGGCAAATTATTCACCCCTCCACTTT. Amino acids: CASSIPSGRANYSPLHF.

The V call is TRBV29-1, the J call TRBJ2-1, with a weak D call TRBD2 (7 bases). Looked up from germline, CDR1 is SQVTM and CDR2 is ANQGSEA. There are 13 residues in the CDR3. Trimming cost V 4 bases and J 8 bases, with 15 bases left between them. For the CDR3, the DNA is TGCAGCGTTGGGCGGACTAGGGGGGATGAGCAGTTCTTC. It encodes CSVGRTRGDEQFF.

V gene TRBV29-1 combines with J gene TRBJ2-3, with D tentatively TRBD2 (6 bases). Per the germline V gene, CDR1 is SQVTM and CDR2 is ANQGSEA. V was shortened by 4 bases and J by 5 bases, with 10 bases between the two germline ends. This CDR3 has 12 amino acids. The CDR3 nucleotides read TGCAGCGTTGTGGGGCGGGGAGATACGCAGTATTTT. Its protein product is CSVVGRGDTQYF.

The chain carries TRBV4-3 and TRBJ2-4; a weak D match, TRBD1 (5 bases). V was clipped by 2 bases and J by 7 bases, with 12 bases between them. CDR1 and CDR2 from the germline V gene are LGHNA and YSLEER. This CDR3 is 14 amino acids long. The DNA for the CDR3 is TGCGCCAGCAGCCAACTGACAGCCTCCAACATTCAGTACTTC. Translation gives CASSQLTASNIQYF.

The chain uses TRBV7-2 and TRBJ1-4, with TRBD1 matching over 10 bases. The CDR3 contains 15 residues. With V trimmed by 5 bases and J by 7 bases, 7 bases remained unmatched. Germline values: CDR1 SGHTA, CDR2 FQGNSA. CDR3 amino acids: CASSGLTGGSEKLFF. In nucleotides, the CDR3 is TGTGCCAGCAGCGGCCTGACAGGGGGCTCTGAAAAACTGTTTTTT.

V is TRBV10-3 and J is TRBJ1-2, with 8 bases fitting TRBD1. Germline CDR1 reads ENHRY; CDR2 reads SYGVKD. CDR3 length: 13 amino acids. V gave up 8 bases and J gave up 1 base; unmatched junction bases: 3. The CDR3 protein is CAIQTGVNYGYTF. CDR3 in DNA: TGTGCCATCCAGACAGGGGTTAACTATGGCTACACCTTC.